Here is one T cell receptor (beta chain) with its context. What it binds is not known. Isolated RNA was reverse transcribed in full, so expressed TCRB transcripts were sequenced. Using immunoSEQ multiplex PCR, the repertoire was profiled, and TCRdb retains in-frame clones only, with some absent. The sample lists 500,000 to 800,000 clones, 9.5% to 15% occurring once. CDR1 SGHTS and CDR2 YDEGEE come from the germline V gene. Trimming removed 4 bases from V and 3 bases from J; junction bases left unmatched: 9. The CDR3 sequence is 16 residues long. The source of the sample is a study of beta chain features in type 1 diabetes. Study-wide results and limits: There was a moderate but significant shortening of TCRB CDR3s in all four CD4+ subsets of Type 1 diabetes patients.

The clonotype originates from a man between 25 and 39 years old with type 1 diabetes. The sample consisted of naive CD4+ T cells from blood. The chain carries TRBV5-8 and TRBJ2-3; 9 nucleotides match TRBD1. CDR3 DNA: TGTGCCAGCAGCCTTTACAGGGGGCGGCAGACAGATACGCAGTATTTT. Translated, it gives CASSLYRGRQTDTQYF.